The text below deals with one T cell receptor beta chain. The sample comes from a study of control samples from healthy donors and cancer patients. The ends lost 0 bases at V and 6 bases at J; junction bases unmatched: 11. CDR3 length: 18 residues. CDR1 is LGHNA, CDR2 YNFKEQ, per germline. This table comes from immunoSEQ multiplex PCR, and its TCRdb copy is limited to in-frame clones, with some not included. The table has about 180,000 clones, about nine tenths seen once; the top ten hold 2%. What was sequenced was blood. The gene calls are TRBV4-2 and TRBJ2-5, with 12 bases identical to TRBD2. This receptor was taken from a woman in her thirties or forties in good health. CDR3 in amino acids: CASSQDPELAGGRKTQYF. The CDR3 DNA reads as TGTGCCAGCAGCCAAGATCCCGAACTAGCGGGGGGTAGGAAGACCCAGTACTTC.